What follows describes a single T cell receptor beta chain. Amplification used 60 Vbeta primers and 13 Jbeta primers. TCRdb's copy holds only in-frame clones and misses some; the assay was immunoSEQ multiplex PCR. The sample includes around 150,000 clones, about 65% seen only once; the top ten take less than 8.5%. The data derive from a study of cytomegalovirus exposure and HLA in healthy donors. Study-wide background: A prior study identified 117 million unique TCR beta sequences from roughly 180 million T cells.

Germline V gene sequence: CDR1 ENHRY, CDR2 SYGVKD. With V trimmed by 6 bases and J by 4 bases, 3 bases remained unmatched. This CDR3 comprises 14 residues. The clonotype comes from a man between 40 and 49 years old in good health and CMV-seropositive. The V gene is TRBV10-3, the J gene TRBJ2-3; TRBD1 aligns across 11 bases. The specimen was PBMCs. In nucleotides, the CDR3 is TGTGCCATCAGGTGGACAGGGGGCGCAGATACGCAGTATTTT. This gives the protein CAIRWTGGADTQYF.